This TCR beta chain emerged from a study of T cells in Graves' hyperthyroidism and ophthalmopathy. About the research overall: Blood from the periphery was taken at initial diagnosis, before any treatment.

A remark on this clonotype: As yet, its antigen is unknown.

Findings of the study overall: Blood also held most thyroid clonotypes expanded beyond 0.001.

The definition of stable Graves' hyperthyroidism was no ophthalmopathy progression within 18 months. The diagnoses drew upon clinical symptoms, serum thyroxine and TRAb, thyroid ultrasound and orbital computed tomography. Amplification yielded TCR beta CDR3 regions, with RNA transcripts as the source. An initial round of RT-PCR targeting the TCR CDR3 relied on the HTBI primer set. TCRdb independently ran MiXCR on the multiplex PCR reads; one entry per CDR3 protein. The repertoire consists of hundreds of thousands of distinct CDR3 sequences, with roughly 13% occurring once and the leading ten covering about 9.1%. This receptor was taken from a woman between 18 and 30 years old with Graves' hyperthyroidism. The specimen was blood.

CDR3: CASSPWTGTGYTF. The CDR3 DNA reads TGCGCCAGCAGCCCCTGGACGGGGACTGGCTACACCTTC. The rearrangement uses TRBV5-1 and TRBJ1-2; D possibly corresponds to TRBD1 (5 bases). V gave up 4 bases and J gave up 7 bases, with 14 bases separating them. The germline CDR1 and CDR2 sequences are SGHRS and YFSETQ. The CDR3 consists of 13 residues. Full variable domain (missing parts from reference TRBV5-1 and TRBJ1-2): KAGVTQTPRYLIKTRGQQVTLSCSPISGHRSVSWYQQTPGQGLQFLFEYFSETQRNKGNFPGRFSGRQFSNSRSEMNVSTLELGDSALYLCASSPWTGTGYTFGSGTRLTVV.